The clone carrying this T cell receptor (beta chain) appeared once. The target antigen is unknown. Other DNA sequences in the sample encode the same CDR3. For each subset, genomic DNA was distributed in equal portions over several immunoSEQ plates. Profiling relied on immunoSEQ multiplex PCR, and the TCRdb table lists in-frame clones only, not all of them. The sample includes over a million clones, around 97% of them seen just once. Germline values: CDR1 MNHEY, CDR2 SVGAGI. The CDR3 has 14 amino acids. V shed 7 bases, J shed 1 base, and the junction held 2 bases outside the gene matches. This sample is drawn from a study of shared clonotypes between healthy human individuals. Whole-study results and caveats: A handful of donors showed sharing of about 4.7% of naive CD4 clonotypes.

The TCR comes from a man aged 25 to 45 in good health. The specimen was naive CD4+ T cells sorted from blood. The subset was: CD45RA+ positively selected. The V gene is TRBV6-5, the J gene TRBJ2-7; 12 bases agree with TRBD2. The CDR3 DNA is TGTGCCAGCACAGGACTAGCGGGGTCCTACGAGCAGTACTTC. Translating gives CASTGLAGSYEQYF.